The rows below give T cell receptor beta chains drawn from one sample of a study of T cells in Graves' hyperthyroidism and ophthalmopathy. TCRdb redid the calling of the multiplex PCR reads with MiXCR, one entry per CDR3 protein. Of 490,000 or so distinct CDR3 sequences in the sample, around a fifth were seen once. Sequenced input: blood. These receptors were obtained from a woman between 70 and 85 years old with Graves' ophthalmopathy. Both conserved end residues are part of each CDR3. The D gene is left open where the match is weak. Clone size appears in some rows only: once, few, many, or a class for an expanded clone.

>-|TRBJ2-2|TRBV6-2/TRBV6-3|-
TGTGCCAGCAAAAGGGCCGGGGAGCTGTTTTTT
CASKRAGELFF
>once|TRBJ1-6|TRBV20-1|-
TGCAGTGCCAGACGTCCGGGAATGGATAATTCACCCCTCCACTTT
CSARRPGMDNSPLHF
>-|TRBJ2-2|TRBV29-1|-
TGCAGCGTTGGGGGGTCGTCCGGGGAGCTGTTTTTT
CSVGGSSGELFF
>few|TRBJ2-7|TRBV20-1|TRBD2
TGCAGTGCTAGTAGCGGGAGTCGGACCTACGAGCAGTACTTC
CSASSGSRTYEQYF
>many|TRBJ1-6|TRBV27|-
TGTGCCAGCAGTCCCAGGGTTAAGGCCCTCCACTTT
CASSPRVKALHF
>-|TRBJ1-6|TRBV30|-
TGTGCCTGGAGTGTAAGGGGGACGAACAACCCACCCCTCCACTTT
CAWSVRGTNNPPLHF
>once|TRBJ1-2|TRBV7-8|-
TGTGCCAGCAGCTTAGAATCCCCACAGATAAACGGCTACACCTTC
CASSLESPQINGYTF
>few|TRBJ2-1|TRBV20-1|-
TGCAGTGCTAGAGATGTCGCTAGTAGCAATGAGCAGTTCTTC
CSARDVASSNEQFF
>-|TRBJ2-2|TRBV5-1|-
TGCGCCAGCAGCCCCCAGGGGTCTGCGAACACCGGGGAGCTGTTTTTT
CASSPQGSANTGELFF
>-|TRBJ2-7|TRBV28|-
TGTGTCAGCTTCCCTGGGGGCCAGGCTCTTTTGCGTTACGAGCAGTACTTC
CVSFPGGQALLRYEQYF
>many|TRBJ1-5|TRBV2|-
TGTGCCAGCAGTGAACAGCCCTATCAGCCCCAGCATTTT
CASSEQPYQPQHF